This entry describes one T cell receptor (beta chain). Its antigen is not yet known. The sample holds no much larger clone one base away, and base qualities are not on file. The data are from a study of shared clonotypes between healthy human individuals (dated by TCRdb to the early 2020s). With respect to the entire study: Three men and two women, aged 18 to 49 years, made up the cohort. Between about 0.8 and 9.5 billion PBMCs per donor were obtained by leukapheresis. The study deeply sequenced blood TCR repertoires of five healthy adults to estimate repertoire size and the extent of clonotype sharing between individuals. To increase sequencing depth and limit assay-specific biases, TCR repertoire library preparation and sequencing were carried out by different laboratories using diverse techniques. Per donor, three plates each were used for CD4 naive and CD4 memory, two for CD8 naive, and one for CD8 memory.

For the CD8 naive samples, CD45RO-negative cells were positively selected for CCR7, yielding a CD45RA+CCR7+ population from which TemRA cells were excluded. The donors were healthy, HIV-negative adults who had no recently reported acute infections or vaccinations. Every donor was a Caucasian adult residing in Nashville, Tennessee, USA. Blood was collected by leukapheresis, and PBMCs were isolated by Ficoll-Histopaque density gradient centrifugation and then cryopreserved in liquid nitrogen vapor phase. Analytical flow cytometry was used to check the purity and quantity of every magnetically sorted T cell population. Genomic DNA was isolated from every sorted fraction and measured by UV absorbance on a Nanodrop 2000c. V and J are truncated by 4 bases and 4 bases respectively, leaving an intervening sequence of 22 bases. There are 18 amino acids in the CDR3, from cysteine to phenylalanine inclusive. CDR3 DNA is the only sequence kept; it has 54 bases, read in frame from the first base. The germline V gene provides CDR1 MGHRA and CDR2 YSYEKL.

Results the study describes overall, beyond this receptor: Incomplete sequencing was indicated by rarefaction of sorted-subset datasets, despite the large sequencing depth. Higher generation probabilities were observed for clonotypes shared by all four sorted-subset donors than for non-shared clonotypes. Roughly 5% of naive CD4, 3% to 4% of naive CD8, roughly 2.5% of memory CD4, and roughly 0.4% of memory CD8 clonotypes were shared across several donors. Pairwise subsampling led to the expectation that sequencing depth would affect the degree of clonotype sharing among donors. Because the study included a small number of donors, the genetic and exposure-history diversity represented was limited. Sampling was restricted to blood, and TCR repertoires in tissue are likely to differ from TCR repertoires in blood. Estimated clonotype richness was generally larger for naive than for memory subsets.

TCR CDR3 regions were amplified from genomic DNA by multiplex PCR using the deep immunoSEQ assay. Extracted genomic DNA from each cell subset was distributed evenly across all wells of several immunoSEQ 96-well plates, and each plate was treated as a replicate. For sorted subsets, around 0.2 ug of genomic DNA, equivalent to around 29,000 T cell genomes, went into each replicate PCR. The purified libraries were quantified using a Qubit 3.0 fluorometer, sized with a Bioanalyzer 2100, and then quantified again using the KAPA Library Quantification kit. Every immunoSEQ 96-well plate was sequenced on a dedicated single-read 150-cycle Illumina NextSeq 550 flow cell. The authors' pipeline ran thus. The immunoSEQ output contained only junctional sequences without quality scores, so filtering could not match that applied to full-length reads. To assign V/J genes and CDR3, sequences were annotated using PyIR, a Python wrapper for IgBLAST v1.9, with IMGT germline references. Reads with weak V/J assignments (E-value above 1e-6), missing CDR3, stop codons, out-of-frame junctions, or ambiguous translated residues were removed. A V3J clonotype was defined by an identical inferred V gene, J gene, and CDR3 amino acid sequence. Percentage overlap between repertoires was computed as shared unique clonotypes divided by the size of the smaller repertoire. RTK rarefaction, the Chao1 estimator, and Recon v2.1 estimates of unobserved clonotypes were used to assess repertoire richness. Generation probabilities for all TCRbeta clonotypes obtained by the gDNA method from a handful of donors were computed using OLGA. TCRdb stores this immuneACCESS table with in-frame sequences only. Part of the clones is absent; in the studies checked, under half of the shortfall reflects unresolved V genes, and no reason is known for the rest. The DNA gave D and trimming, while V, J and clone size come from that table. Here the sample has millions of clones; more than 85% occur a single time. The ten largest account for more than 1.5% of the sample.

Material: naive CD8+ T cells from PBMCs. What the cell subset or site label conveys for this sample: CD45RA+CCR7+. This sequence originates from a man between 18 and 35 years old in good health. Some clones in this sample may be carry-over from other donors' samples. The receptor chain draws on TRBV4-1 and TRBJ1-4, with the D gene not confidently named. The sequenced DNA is TGCGCCAGCAGCCCGGGCCCTGCTCGGGATTCGATTAATGAAAAACTGTTTTTT. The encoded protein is CASSPGPARDSINEKLFF.